Sequencing of this T cell receptor (beta chain) was carried out in a study of blood T cell repertoires in COVID-19. Overall study context: Some COVID-19 samples were acute and others convalescent; all came from the United States, Italy and Spain.

Some clones are missing from TCRdb's copy, which holds only in-frame ones; the method was immunoSEQ multiplex PCR. The data show about 130,000 clones, roughly 86% seen once. This CDR3 spans 15 amino acids. From germline, CDR1 is SGHRS and CDR2 YFSETQ. V was trimmed by 5 bases and J by 3 bases, leaving 14 bases between them. The rearrangement joins TRBV5-1 to TRBJ1-4; tentative D call: TRBD1 (5 bases). The receptor comes from a human donor in a cohort sampled during active COVID-19. The sequencing input was peripheral blood. The CDR3 loop reads CASRQDGRSNEKLFF. The CDR3 coding sequence is TGCGCCAGCAGACAGGACGGCAGATCTAATGAAAAACTGTTTTTT.